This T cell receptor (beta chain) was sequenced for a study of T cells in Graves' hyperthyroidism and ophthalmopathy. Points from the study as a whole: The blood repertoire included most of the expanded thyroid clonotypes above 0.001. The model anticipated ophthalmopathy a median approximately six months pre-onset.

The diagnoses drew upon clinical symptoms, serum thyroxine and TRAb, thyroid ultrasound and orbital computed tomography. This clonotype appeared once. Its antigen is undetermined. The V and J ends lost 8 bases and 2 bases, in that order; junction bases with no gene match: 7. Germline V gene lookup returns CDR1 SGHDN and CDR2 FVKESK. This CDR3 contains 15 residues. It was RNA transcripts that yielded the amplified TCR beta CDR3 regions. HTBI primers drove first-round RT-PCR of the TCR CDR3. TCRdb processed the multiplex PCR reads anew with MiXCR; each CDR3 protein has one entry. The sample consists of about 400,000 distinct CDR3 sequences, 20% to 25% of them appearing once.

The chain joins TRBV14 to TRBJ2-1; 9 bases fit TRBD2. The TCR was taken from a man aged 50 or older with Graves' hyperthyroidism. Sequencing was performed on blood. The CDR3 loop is CASLLSGGPYNEQFF. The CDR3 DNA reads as TGTGCCAGCCTCCTTAGCGGGGGTCCCTACAATGAGCAGTTCTTC.